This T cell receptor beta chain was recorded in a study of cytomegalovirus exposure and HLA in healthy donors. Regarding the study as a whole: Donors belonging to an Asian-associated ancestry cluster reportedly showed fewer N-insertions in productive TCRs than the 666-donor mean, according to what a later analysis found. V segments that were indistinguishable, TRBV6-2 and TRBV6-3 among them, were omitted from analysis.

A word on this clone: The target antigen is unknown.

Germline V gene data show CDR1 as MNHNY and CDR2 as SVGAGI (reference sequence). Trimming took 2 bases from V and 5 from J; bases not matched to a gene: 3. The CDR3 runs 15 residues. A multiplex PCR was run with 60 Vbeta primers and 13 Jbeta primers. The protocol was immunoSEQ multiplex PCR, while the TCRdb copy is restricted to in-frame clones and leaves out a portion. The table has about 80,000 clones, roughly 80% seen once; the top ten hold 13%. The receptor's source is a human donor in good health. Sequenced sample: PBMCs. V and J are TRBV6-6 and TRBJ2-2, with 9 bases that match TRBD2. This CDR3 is CASSYERGVTGELFF. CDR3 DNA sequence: TGTGCCAGCAGTTACGAGCGGGGGGTGACCGGGGAGCTGTTTTTT.